The entry below gives a single TCR beta chain sequence along with its context. Germline V gives CDR1 SGHTA, CDR2 FQGNSA. This CDR3 has 17 amino acids. The V and J ends lost 9 bases and 0 bases respectively, with 20 bases between them. The entry originates in a study of cytomegalovirus exposure and HLA in healthy donors. The PCR made use of 60 Vbeta and 13 Jbeta primers. Profiling relied on immunoSEQ multiplex PCR, and the TCRdb table lists in-frame clones only, not all of them. The data hold about 130,000 clones, with about three quarters observed a single time. The chain links TRBV7-2 to TRBJ2-2; D might be TRBD1 (6 bases). The clonotype originates from a man aged 35 to 55 in good health and CMV-seropositive. The material sequenced was PBMCs. DNA of the CDR3: TGTGCCAGTACCCCGCCGGGACAAACTACGAACACCGGGGAGCTGTTTTTT. Translated, it gives CASTPPGQTTNTGELFF.